These T cell receptor beta chains were read from a single sample in a study of a mutant IDH1 vaccine in newly diagnosed glioma. Method: immunoSEQ multiplex PCR; TCRdb's copy keeps in-frame clones and lacks some. The sample includes 99,000 or so clones, about 90% of them seen just once. Material: PBMCs, obtained from a glioma patient treated with radiotherapy, temozolomide or both. These receptors were taken from a woman aged 45 to 65 with glioma. The CDR3 runs from the conserved cysteine through the conserved F or W. The order of the fields is J gene, V gene, CDR3 protein.

TRBJ2-1,TRBV11-2,CASSPAPQGPRGNEQFF
TRBJ2-3,TRBV18,CASSRTTRQGADTQYF
TRBJ2-1,TRBV19,CASSIIGRGKPSGSYNEQFF
TRBJ1-5,TRBV27,CASTQGNQPQHF
TRBJ1-2,TRBV6-1,CASRLTGSGYTF
TRBJ1-5,TRBV2,CASSEAGQPQHF
TRBJ1-1,TRBV2,CASSVSGVRTEAFF
TRBJ2-7,TRBV29-1,CSVARDRPYEQYF
TRBJ2-3,TRBV27,CASSLFSTDTQYF
TRBJ1-1,TRBV28,CASRTGNTEAFF
TRBJ2-5,TRBV28,CASRPQGVETQYF
TRBJ2-5,TRBV2,CASSQGRAEETQYF
TRBJ2-1,TRBV19,CASSTGGLGSSYNEQFF
TRBJ2-7,TRBV5-1,CASSLEAAPYYEQYF
TRBJ2-1,TRBV9,CASSVEGLAGGPYNEQFF
TRBJ1-5,TRBV7-8,CASSLEAGAYSNQPQHF
TRBJ2-2,TRBV4-1,CASSQGRWATGELFF
.,TRBV10-2,CASSELSRHYEQYF
TRBJ2-7,TRBV9,CASSVGGKSYEQYF
TRBJ1-2,TRBV6-5,CASSYQVNSNYGYTF
TRBJ2-2,TRBV6-5,CASSYSGNVAGELFF
TRBJ2-3,TRBV6-5,CASSEADTQYF